Reported below is one T cell receptor (beta chain). The CDR3 extends over 15 amino acids. V lost 4 bases and J 5 bases, leaving 12 bases between the germline ends. The germline gives CDR1 MGHRA, CDR2 YSYEKL. The data were obtained in a study of shared T cell receptors in the human thymus. Profiled with immunoSEQ multiplex PCR; TCRdb holds only in-frame clones, not every one. The sample consists of roughly 700,000 clones, roughly 90% of them appearing once. The sample was also reused in another study, on human thymus T cells. From that report: Resections were taken during corrective heart surgery, and the thymus tissue came from these. Unrelated individuals reportedly shared highly overlapping thymic TCR repertoires.

V and J are TRBV4-1 and TRBJ2-6; D is uncertain. The sample comprised thymocytes. This TCR was sampled from a boy under two years old with a congenital heart defect. The CDR3 sequence: CASSLSVLRANVLTF. CDR3 coding DNA: TGCGCCAGCAGCCTGTCGGTTTTAAGGGCCAACGTCCTGACTTTC.